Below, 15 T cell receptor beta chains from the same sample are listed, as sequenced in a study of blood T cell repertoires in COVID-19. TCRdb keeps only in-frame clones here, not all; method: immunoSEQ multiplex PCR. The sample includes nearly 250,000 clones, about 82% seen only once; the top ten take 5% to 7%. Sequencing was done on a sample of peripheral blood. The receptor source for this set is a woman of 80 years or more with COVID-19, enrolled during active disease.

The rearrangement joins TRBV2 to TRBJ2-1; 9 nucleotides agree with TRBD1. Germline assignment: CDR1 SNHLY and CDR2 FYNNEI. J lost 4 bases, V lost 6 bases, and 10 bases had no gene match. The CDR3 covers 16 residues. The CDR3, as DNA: TGTGCCAGCAGCTTTAGAGGGACAGGGCTATACAATGAGCAGTTCTTC. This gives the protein CASSFRGTGLYNEQFF.

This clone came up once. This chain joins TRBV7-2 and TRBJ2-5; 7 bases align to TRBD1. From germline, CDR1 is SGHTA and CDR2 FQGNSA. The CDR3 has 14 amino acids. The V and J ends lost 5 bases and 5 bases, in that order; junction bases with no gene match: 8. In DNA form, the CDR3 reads TGTGCCAGCAGCCCTACAGGGGCGCCCGAGACCCAGTACTTC. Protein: CASSPTGAPETQYF.

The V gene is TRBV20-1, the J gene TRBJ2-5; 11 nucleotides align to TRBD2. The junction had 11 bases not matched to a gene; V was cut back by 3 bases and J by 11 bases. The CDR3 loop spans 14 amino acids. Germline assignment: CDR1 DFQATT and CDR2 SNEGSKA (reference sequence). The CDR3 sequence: CSASMASGGTHQYF. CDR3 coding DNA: TGCAGTGCTAGTATGGCTAGCGGGGGGACCCATCAGTACTTC.

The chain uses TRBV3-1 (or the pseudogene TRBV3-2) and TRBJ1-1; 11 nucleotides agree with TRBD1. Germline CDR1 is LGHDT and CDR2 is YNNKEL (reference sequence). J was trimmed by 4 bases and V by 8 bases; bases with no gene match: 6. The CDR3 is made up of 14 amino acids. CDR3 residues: CASQTGTGGTEAFF. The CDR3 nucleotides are TGTGCCAGCCAGACCGGGACAGGGGGCACTGAAGCTTTCTTT.

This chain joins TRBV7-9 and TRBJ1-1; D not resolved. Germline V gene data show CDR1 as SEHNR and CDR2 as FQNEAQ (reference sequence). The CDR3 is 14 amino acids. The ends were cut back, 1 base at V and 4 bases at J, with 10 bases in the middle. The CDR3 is CASSLEAVGTEAFF. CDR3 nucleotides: TGTGCCAGCAGCTTAGAAGCGGTTGGCACTGAAGCTTTCTTT. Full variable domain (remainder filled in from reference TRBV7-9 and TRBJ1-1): DTGVSQNPRHKITKRGQNVTFRCDPISEHNRLYWYRQTLGQGPEFLTYFQNEAQLEKSRLLSDRFSAERPKGSFSTLEIQRTEQGDSAMYLCASSLEAVGTEAFFGQGTRLTVV.

CDR3 DNA sequence: TGCGCCAGCAGCTTGGGGTCCCAGGTACAGGGGAGCTCCTATAATTCACCCCTCCACTTT. This codes for CASSLGSQVQGSSYNSPLHF. This rearrangement joins TRBV5-1 to TRBJ1-6; 7 bases agree with TRBD1. V was pared by 0 bases and J by 0 bases, with 12 bases of the junction left unmatched. The CDR3 has 20 amino acids. From germline, CDR1 is SGHRS and CDR2 YFSETQ.

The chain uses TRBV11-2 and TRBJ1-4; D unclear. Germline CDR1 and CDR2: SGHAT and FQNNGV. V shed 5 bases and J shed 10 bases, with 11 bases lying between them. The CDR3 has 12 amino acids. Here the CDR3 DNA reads TGTGCCAGCAGCCTAACGGCGGGAAAACTGTTTTTT. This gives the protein CASSLTAGKLFF. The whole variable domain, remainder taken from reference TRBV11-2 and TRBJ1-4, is EAGVAQSPRYKIIEKRQSVAFWCNPISGHATLYWYQQILGQGPKLLIQFQNNGVVDDSQLPKDRFSAERLKGVDSTLKIQPAKLEDSAVYLCASSLTAGKLFFGSGTQLSVL.

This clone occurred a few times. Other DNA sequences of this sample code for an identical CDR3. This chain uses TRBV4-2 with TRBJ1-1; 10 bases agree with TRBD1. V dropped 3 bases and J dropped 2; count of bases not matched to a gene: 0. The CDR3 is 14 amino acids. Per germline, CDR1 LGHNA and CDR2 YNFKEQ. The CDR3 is CASSQTGGNTEAFF. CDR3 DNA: TGTGCCAGCAGCCAGACAGGGGGCAACACTGAAGCTTTCTTT.

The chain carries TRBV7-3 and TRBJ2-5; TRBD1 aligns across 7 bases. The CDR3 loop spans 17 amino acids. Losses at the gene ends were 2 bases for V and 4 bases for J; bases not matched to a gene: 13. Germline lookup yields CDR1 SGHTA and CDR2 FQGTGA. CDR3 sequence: CASSLGLDRSTGETQYF. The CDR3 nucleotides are TGTGCCAGCAGCTTAGGATTGGACAGGTCGACGGGAGAGACCCAGTACTTC.

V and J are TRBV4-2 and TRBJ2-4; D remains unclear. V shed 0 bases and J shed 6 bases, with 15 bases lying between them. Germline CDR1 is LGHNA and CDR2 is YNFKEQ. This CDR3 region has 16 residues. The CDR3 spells CASSQEGPQDRNIQYF. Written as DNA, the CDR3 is TGTGCCAGCAGCCAAGAAGGTCCCCAGGATCGAAACATTCAGTACTTC.

As DNA, the CDR3 is TGCGCCAGCAAGACAGGGGTCAACTATGGCTACACCTTC. It specifies CASKTGVNYGYTF. The rearrangement uses TRBV5-1 and TRBJ1-2, with 8 bases identical to TRBD1. J was trimmed by 2 bases and V by 6 bases; bases with no gene match: 3. The CDR3 extends over 13 amino acids. Germline V gives CDR1 SGHRS, CDR2 YFSETQ.

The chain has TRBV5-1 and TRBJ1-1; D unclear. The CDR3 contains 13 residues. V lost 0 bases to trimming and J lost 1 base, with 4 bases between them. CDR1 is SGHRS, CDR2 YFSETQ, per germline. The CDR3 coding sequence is TGCGCCAGCAGCTTGGACAGGAACACTGAAGCTTTCTTT. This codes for CASSLDRNTEAFF.

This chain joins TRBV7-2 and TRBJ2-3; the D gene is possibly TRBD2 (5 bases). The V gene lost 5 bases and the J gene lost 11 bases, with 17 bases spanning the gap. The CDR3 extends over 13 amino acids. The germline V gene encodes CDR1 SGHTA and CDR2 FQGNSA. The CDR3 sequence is CASSLRARDGQYF. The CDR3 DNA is TGTGCCAGCAGCCTCCGGGCCCGGGATGGGCAGTATTTT.

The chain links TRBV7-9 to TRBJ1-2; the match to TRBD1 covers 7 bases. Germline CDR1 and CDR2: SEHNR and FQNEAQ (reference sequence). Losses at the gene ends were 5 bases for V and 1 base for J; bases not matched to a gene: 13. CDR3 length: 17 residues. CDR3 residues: CASSLPDRSSGNYGYTF. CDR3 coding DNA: TGTGCCAGCAGCCTTCCGGACAGGAGTTCAGGTAACTATGGCTACACCTTC. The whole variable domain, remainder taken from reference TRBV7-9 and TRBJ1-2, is DTGVSQNPRHKITKRGQNVTFRCDPISEHNRLYWYRQTLGQGPEFLTYFQNEAQLEKSRLLSDRFSAERPKGSFSTLEIQRTEQGDSAMYLCASSLPDRSSGNYGYTFGSGTRLTVV.

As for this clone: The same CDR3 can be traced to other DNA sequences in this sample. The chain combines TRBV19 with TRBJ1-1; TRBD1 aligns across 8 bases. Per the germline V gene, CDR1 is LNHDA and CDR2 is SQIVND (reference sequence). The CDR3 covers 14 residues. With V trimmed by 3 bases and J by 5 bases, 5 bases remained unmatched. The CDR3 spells CASSIQGAGTEAFF. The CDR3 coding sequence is TGTGCCAGTAGTATCCAGGGGGCAGGAACTGAAGCTTTCTTT. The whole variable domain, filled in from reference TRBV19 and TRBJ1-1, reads DGGITQSPKYLFRKEGQNVTLSCEQNLNHDAMYWYRQDPGQGLRLIYYSQIVNDFQKGDIAEGYSVSREKKESFPLTVTSAQKNPTAFYLCASSIQGAGTEAFFGQGTRLTVV.